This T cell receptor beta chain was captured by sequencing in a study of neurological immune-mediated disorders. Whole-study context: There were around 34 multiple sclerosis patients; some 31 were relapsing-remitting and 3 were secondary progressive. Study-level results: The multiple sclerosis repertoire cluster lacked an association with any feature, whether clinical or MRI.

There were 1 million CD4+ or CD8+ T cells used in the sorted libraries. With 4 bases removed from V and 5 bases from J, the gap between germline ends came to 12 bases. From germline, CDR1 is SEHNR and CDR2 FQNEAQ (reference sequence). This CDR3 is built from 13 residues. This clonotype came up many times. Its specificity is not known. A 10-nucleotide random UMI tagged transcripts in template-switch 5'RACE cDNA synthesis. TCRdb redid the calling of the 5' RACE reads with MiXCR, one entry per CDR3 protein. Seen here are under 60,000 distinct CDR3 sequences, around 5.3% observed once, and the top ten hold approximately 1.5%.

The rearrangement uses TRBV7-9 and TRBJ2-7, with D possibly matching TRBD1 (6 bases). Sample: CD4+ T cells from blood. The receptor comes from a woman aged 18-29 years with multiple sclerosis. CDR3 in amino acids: CASSSSGDHEQYF. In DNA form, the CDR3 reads TGTGCCAGCAGCTCTTCAGGGGATCACGAGCAGTACTTC.